Presented here are 11 T cell receptor beta chains from one specimen sequenced in a study of cytomegalovirus exposure and HLA in healthy donors. The PCR contained 60 Vbeta and 13 Jbeta primers. Profiling relied on immunoSEQ multiplex PCR, and the TCRdb table lists in-frame clones only, not all of them. This table has about 120,000 clones, approximately 79% appearing once. The material sequenced was PBMCs. These receptors came from a man aged 25 to 45 in good health and CMV-seronegative.

This chain links TRBV21-1 with TRBJ2-7; the DNA was not used to check the table's D call, TRBD1. TRBV21-1 is deemed a pseudogene. The CDR3 has 15 amino acids. The CDR3 spells CASSKVQGPRYEQYF. CDR3 DNA sequence: TGTGCCAGCAGCAAAGTACAGGGTCCACGCTACGAGCAGTACTTC.

The CDR3 bases are TGTGCCAGCAGTGGACTAGCGAGCTCCTACAATGAGCAGTTCTTC. This codes for CASSGLASSYNEQFF. The rearrangement uses TRBV2 and TRBJ2-1, with 8 bases that match TRBD2. V was pared by 4 bases and J by 0 bases, with 2 bases of the junction left unmatched. Germline V gene data show CDR1 as SNHLY and CDR2 as FYNNEI. The CDR3 has 15 residues.

For this clone: A read error may account for a junction end that differs from germline. V is TRBV7-9 and J is TRBJ1-5, with D possibly TRBD1 on 5 matching bases. The CDR3 loop spans 12 amino acids. The V gene's germline CDR1 is SEHNR and CDR2 FQNEAQ (reference sequence). In DNA, the CDR3 is TGTGCCAGCAGCGCAGTGGGGGGACCCCAACATTTT. Protein sequence: CASSAVGGPQHF.

The chain carries TRBV2 and TRBJ1-4; tentative D call: TRBD1 (6 bases). CDR1 SNHLY and CDR2 FYNNEI come from the germline V gene. The CDR3 loop spans 13 amino acids. Trimming shortened V by 5 bases and J by 8 bases, and 12 bases separated the two germline ends. The CDR3 loop reads CASSSGGQEKLFF. The CDR3, as DNA: TGTGCCAGCAGTTCCGGGGGGCAGGAAAAACTGTTTTTT.

The gene calls are TRBV9 and TRBJ1-1; D is ambiguous. Deletions cut 0 bases from V and 0 bases from J, with 3 bases between. This CDR3 region has 13 residues. Germline V gene data show CDR1 as SGDLS and CDR2 as YYNGEE. The CDR3 DNA reads as TGTGCCAGCAGCGTAGCAATGAACACTGAAGCTTTCTTT. It specifies CASSVAMNTEAFF.

The chain recombines TRBV7-8 with TRBJ2-7; possibly TRBD2 for D (5 bases). V shed 1 base and J shed 5 bases, with 15 bases lying between them. Germline loops: CDR1 SGHVS, CDR2 FQNEAQ. This CDR3 is 15 amino acids long. The CDR3 nucleotides read TGTGCCAGCAGCTTAGAGTTGTCTAGCATCCACGAGCAGTACTTC. This gives the protein CASSLELSSIHEQYF.

The V gene is TRBV7-9, the J gene TRBJ1-2, with D unresolved. The CDR3 has 15 amino acids. The V and J ends lost 3 bases and 8 bases respectively, with 19 bases between them. Germline CDR1 is SEHNR and CDR2 is FQNEAQ (reference sequence). The DNA for the CDR3 is TGTGCCAGCAGCTTCGGTCAAAGCGGGGTTGACGGCTACACCTTC. Amino acid sequence: CASSFGQSGVDGYTF.

This clone was observed once. As DNA, the CDR3 is TGTGCCAGCAGCTTTTGGACGCGGGGGGGCTGGTTTACTGAGCAGTTCTTC. Protein product: CASSFWTRGGWFTEQFF. This chain links TRBV7-3 with TRBJ2-1; 9 positions agree with TRBD2. The CDR3 is 17 amino acids. Per germline, CDR1 SGHTA and CDR2 FQGTGA. The ends lost 3 bases at V and 9 bases at J; junction bases unmatched: 15. The whole variable domain, filled in from reference TRBV7-3 and TRBJ2-1, reads GAGVSQTPSNKVTEKGKYVELRCDPISGHTALYWYRQSLGQGPEFLIYFQGTGAADDSGLPNDRFFAVRPEGSVSTLKIQRTERGDSAVYLCASSFWTRGGWFTEQFFGPGTRLTVL.

The rearrangement links TRBV6-5 to TRBJ2-1; D gene ambiguous. The CDR3 covers 16 residues. V lost 0 bases to trimming and J lost 0 bases, with 9 bases between them. Germline CDR1 reads MNHEY; CDR2 reads SVGAGI. CDR3 in DNA: TGTGCCAGCAGTTACTCGAACCTAGTCTCCTACAATGAGCAGTTCTTC. This translates into CASSYSNLVSYNEQFF.

V usage is TRBV28 and J usage is TRBJ1-4; TRBD1 matches 7 bases. Germline V gene lookup returns CDR1 MDHEN and CDR2 SYDVKM. V was clipped by 6 bases and J by 6 bases; unmatched bases: 7. There are 14 residues in the CDR3. In DNA form, the CDR3 reads TGTGCCAGCAGCTACCCCGGGACAGATGAAAAACTGTTTTTT. Translation gives CASSYPGTDEKLFF. The whole variable domain, remainder taken from reference TRBV28 and TRBJ1-4, is DVKVTQSSRYLVKRTGEKVFLECVQDMDHENMFWYRQDPGLGLRLIYFSYDVKMKEKGDIPEGYSVSREKKERFSLILESASTNQTSMYLCASSYPGTDEKLFFGSGTQLSVL.

Only a few counts were recorded for this clone. The genes are TRBV10-1 and TRBJ1-6; D is possibly TRBD1 (6 bases). In germline, CDR1 is WNHNN, CDR2 SYGVQD (reference sequence). The CDR3 loop spans 14 amino acids. V was pared by 3 bases and J by 9 bases, with 12 bases between. The DNA of the CDR3 is TGCGCCAGCAGTGACGGTACAGGGAGTTCACCCCTCCACTTT. As protein: CASSDGTGSSPLHF.